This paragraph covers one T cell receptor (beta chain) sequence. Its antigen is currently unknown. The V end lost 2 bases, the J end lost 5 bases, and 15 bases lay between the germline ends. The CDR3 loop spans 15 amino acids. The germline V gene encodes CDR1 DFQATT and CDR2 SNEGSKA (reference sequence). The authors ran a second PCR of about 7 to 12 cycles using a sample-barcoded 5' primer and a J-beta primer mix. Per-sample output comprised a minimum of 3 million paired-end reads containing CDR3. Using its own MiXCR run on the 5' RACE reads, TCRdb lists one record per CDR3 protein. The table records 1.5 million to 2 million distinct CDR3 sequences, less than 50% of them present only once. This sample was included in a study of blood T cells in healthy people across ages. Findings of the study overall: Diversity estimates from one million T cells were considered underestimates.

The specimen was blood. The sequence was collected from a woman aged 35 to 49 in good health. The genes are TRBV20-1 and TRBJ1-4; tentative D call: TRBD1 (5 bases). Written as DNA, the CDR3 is TGCAGTGCTAGACCGCTGACAGAAGTGAATGAAAAACTGTTTTTT. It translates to CSARPLTEVNEKLFF.